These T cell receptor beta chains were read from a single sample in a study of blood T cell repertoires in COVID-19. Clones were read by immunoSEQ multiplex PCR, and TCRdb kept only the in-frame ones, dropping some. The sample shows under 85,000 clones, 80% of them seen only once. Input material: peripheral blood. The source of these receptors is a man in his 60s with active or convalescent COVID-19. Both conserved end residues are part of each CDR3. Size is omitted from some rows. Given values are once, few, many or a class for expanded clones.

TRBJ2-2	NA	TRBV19	CASSIWEGSTGELFF
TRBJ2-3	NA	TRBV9	CASSASRGTTDTQYF
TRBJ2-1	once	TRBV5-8	CASRSGQTYNEQFF
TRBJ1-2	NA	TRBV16	CASSQSRTGALGYTF
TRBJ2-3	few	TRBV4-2	CASSPTTGGVDTQYF
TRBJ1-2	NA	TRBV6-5	CATLDRAGNGYTF
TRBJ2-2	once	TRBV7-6	CASSLASPTNTGELFF
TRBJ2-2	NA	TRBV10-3	CAISEGEGIGELFF
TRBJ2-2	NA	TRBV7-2	CASSLQAGQLKELFF
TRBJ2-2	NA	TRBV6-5	CASSYSTNTGELFF
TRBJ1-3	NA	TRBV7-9	CASSLSPGSSGNTIYF
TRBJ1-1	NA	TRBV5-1	CASSLSGGDTEAFF
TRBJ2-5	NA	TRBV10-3	CAISEASDGETQYF
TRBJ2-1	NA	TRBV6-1	CASSDRNEQFF
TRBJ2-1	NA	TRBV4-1	CASSPGRGGINEQFF
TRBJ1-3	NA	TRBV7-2	CAGSERAGNTIYF
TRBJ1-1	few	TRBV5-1	CASSLNRLRMNTEAFF
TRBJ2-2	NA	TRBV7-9	CASSPHSLAANTGELFF
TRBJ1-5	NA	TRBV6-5	CASSYGAGWQPQHF
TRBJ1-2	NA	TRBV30	CAWNGGVGYTF
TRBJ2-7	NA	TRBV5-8	CASSRGQGANEQYF
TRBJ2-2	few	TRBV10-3	CAIRPGQGRGNTGELFF
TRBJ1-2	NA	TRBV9	CASSVEGQGLQGYTF
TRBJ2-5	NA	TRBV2	CASSEPGLETQYF
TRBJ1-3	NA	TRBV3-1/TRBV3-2	CASSTPGNTIYF
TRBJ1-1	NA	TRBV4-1	CASSQSGTVNTEAFF
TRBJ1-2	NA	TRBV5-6	CASSSDRGIGGYTF
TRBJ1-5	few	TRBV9	CASSVGAGQPQHF
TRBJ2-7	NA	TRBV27	CARRVEQYF
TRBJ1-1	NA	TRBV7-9	CASDQQGLAGTEAFF
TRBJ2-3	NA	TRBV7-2	CASIRTGGSDTQYF
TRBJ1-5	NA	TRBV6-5	CASSRTGEAQPQHF
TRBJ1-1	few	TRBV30	CAWSATAHWDTEAFF
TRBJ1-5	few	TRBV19	CASSYQGMSEPQHF
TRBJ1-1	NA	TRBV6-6	CASHRGGENTEAFF
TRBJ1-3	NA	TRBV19	CASSIRGQDGSGNTIYF
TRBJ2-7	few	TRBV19	CASSTGRGSYEQYF
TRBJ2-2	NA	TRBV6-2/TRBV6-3	CASSPGGIPWWVF
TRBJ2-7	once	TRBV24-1	CATSDGAGYEQYF
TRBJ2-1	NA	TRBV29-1	CSGQTGGAQGSVYNEQFF
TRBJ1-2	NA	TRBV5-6	CASSLDQGNLLILGYTF
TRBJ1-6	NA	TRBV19	CASAGNGQDSSPLHF
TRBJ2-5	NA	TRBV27	CASSDLRLAGGTQYF
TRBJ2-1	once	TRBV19	CASSMIPGQNSLYNEQFF
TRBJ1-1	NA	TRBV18	CASLPQGAGGEAFF